This TCR beta chain was recorded in a study of blood T cells in healthy people across ages. With respect to this clonotype: The antigen remains undetermined.

This CDR3 has 15 amino acids. Trimming shortened V by 2 bases and J by 1 base, and 9 bases separated the two germline ends. CDR1 is SGHRS, CDR2 YFSETQ, per germline. PCR was performed a second time for about 6 to 12 cycles using a sample-barcoded 5' primer and a J-beta primer mix. TCRdb re-called the 5' RACE reads with MiXCR, one entry per CDR3 protein. This sample has roughly 1,700,000 distinct CDR3 sequences; approximately 28% occur once, and the top ten carry 7.7%. Overall study results and limits: The long-lived group displayed more naive CD4+ cells, plus higher diversity, than the aged donors did.

This receptor was obtained from a woman under 40 in good health. J is TRBJ2-2 and V is TRBV5-1; D possibly corresponds to TRBD1 (6 bases). The sample was blood. In DNA form, the CDR3 reads TGCGCCAGCAGCTTCCAACAGGGGAACACCGGGGAGCTGTTTTTT. Protein product: CASSFQQGNTGELFF. Full variable domain (rest looked up from reference TRBV5-1 and TRBJ2-2): KAGVTQTPRYLIKTRGQQVTLSCSPISGHRSVSWYQQTPGQGLQFLFEYFSETQRNKGNFPGRFSGRQFSNSRSEMNVSTLELGDSALYLCASSFQQGNTGELFFGEGSRLTVL.